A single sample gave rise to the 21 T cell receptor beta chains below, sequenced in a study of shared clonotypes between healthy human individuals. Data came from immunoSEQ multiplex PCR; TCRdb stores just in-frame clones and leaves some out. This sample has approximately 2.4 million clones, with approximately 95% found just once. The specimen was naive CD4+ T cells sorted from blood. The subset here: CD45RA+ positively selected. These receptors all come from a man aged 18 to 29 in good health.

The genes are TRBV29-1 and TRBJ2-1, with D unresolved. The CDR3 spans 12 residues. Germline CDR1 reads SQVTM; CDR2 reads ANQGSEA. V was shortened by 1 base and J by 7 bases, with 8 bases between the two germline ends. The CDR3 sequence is CSVEVSLNEQFF. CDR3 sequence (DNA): TGCAGCGTTGAAGTCTCCCTGAATGAGCAGTTCTTC.

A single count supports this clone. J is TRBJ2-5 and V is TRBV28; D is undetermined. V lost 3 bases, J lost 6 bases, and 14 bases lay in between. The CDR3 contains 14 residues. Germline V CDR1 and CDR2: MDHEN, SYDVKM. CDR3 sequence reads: CASSLTGYEQTQYF. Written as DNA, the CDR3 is TGTGCCAGCAGTTTGACGGGCTATGAACAGACCCAGTACTTC. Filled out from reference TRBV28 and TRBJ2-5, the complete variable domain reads DVKVTQSSRYLVKRTGEKVFLECVQDMDHENMFWYRQDPGLGLRLIYFSYDVKMKEKGDIPEGYSVSREKKERFSLILESASTNQTSMYLCASSLTGYEQTQYFGPGTRLLVL.

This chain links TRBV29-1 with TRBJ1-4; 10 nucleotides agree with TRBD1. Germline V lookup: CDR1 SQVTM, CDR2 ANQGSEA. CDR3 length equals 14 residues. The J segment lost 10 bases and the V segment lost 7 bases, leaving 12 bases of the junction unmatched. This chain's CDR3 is CSATGWTGGGKLFF. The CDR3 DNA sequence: TGCAGCGCGACCGGGTGGACAGGGGGTGGAAAACTGTTTTTT.

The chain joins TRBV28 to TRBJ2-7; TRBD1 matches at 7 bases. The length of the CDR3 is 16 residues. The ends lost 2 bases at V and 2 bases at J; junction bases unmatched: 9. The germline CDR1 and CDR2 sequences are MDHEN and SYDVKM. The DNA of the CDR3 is TGTGCCAGCAGTTTAGGTTGGGACAGTGCACCCTACGAGCAGTACTTC. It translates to CASSLGWDSAPYEQYF.

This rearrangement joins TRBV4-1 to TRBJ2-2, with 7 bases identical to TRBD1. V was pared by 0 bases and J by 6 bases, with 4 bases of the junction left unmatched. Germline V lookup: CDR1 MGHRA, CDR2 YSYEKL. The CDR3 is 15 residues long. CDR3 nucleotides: TGCGCCAGCAGCCAAGAGGGACAGTCGGCCGGGGAGCTGTTTTTT. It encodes CASSQEGQSAGELFF.

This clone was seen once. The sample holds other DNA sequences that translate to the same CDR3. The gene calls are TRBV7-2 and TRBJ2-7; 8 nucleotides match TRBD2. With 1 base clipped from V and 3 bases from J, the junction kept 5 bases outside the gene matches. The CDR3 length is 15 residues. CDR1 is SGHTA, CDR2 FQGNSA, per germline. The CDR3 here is CASSLVGLGSYEQYF. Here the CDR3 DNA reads TGTGCCAGCAGCTTAGTGGGACTAGGGAGCTACGAGCAGTACTTC.

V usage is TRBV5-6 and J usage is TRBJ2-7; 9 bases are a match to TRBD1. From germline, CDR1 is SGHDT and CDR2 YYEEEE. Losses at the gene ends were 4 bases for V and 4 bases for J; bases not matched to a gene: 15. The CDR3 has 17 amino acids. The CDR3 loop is CASSPDARGTGKYEQYF. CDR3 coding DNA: TGTGCCAGCAGCCCGGATGCGAGGGGGACAGGGAAATACGAGCAGTACTTC.

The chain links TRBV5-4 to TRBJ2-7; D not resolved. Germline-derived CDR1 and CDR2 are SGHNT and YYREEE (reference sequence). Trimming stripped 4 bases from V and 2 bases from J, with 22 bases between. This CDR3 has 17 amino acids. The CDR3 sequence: CASSPPPPAVSAYEQYF. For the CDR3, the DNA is TGTGCCAGCAGCCCACCCCCCCCGGCCGTCTCGGCCTACGAGCAGTACTTC.

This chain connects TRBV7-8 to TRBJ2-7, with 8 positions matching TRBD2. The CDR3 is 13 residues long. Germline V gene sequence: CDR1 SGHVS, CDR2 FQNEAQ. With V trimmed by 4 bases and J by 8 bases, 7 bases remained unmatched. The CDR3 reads CASSSPGLGKQYF. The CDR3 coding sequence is TGTGCCAGCAGCTCCCCGGGACTAGGAAAGCAGTACTTC.

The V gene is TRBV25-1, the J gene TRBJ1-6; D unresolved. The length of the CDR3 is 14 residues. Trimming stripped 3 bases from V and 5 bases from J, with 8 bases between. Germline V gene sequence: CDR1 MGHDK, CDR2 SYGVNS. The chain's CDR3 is CASSDWANNSPLHF. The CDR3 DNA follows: TGTGCCAGCAGTGACTGGGCCAATAATTCACCCCTCCACTTT.

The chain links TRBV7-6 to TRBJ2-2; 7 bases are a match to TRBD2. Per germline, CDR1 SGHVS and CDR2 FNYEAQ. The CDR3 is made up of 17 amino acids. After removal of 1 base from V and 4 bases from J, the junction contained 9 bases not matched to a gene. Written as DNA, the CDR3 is TGTGCCAGCAGCTTAGTGGGAGGGGTCGGGCGCACCGGGGAGCTGTTTTTT. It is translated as CASSLVGGVGRTGELFF.

The CDR3, as DNA: TGTGCCAGCAGCTTAAATGCGGGGGGGCGGACAGATACGCAGTATTTT. It is translated as CASSLNAGGRTDTQYF. The V and J genes are TRBV5-4 and TRBJ2-3; 9 bases are a match to TRBD2. Germline V lookup: CDR1 SGHNT, CDR2 YYREEE (reference sequence). CDR3 length equals 16 residues. V lost 2 bases to trimming and J lost 3 bases; unmatched junction nucleotides: 7.

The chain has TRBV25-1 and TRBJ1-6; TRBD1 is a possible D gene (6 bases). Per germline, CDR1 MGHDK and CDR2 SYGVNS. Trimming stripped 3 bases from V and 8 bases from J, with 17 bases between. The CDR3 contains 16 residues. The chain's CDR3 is CASSDLGTSGDSPLHF. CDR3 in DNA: TGTGCCAGCAGTGATCTAGGGACAAGCGGGGATTCACCCCTCCACTTT.

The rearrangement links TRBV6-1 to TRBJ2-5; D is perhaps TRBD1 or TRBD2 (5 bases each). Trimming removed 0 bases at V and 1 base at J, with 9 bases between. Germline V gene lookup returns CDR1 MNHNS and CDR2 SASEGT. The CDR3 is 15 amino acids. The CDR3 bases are TGTGCCAGCAGTGAAGCGGCTGGGACCCAAGAGACCCAGTACTTC. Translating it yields CASSEAAGTQETQYF.

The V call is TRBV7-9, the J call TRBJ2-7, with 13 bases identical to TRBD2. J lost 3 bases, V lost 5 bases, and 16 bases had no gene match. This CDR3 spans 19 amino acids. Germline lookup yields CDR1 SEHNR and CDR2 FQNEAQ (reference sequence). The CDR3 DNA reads TGTGCCAGCAGCCCCGGACTAGCGGGGGCTACCACCGCCAACTACGAGCAGTACTTC. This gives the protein CASSPGLAGATTANYEQYF.

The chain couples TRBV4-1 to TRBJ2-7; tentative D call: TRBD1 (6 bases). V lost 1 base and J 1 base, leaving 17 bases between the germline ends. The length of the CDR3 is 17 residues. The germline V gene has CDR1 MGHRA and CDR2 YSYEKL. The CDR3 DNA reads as TGCGCCAGCAGCCAAGGTCTTACGCAGGGGTTGTCCTACGAGCAGTACTTC. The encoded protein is CASSQGLTQGLSYEQYF.

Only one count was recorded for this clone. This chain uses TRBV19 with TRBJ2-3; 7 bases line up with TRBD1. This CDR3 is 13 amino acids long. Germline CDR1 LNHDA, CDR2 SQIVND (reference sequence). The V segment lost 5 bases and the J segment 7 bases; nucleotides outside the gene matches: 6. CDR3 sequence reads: CASSPSTGNTQYF. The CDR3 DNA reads TGTGCCAGTAGTCCCTCGACAGGGAATACGCAGTATTTT.

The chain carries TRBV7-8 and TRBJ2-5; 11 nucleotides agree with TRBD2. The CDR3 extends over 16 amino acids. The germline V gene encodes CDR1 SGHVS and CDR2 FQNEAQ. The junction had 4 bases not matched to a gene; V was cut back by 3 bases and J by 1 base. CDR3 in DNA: TGTGCCAGCAGCTTTCGACTAGCGGGGTCCCAAGAGACCCAGTACTTC. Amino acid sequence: CASSFRLAGSQETQYF.

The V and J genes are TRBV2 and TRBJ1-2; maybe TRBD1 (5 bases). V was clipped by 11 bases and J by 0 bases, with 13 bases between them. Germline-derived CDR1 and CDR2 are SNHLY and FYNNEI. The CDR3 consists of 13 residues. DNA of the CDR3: TGTGCCGGAGGGGCAGGCGCTAACTATGGCTACACCTTC. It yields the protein CAGGAGANYGYTF.

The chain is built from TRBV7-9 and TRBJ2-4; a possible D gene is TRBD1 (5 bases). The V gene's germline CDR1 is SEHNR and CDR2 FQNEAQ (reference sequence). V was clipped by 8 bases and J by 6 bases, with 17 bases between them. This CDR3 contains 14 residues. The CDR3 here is CASGAGYMGNIQYF. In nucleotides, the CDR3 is TGTGCCAGCGGGGCAGGGTACATGGGAAACATTCAGTACTTC.

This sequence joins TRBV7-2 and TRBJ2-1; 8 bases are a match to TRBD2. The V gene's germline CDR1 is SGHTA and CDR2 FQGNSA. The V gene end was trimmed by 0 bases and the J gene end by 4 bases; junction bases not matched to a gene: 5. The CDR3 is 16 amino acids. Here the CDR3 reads CASSLAASGGYNEQFF. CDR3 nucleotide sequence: TGTGCCAGCAGCTTAGCCGCCAGCGGGGGTTACAATGAGCAGTTCTTC.